These 2 T cell receptor beta chains were sequenced from one sample in a study of blood T cell repertoires in COVID-19. Assay used: immunoSEQ multiplex PCR; TCRdb lists only in-frame clones, some missing. The data show under 200,000 clones, with 82% seen just once and less than 5.5% held by the top ten. Sequencing input: PBMCs or T cells enriched from blood (not recorded which). The receptors stem from a woman between 55 and 75 years old with acute COVID-19.

The rearrangement uses TRBV6-5 and TRBJ1-1; possible D gene TRBD1, 6 bases. The germline V gene has CDR1 MNHEY and CDR2 SVGAGI. This CDR3 comprises 15 residues. Trimming stripped 7 bases from V and 4 bases from J, with 19 bases between. CDR3 residues: CASNSPWQGSTEAFF. In DNA, the CDR3 is TGTGCCAGCAACTCCCCATGGCAGGGGAGCACTGAAGCTTTCTTT.

As for this clone: Being one base from a much bigger clone, this may be a read error. The rearrangement uses TRBV7-7 and TRBJ2-3; 7 bases are a match to TRBD1. The V and J ends lost 5 bases and 4 bases, in that order; junction bases with no gene match: 0. Germline V gene sequence: CDR1 SSHAT, CDR2 FNYEAQ (reference sequence). This CDR3 has 12 amino acids. The CDR3 loop is CASSQGADTQYF. The CDR3 DNA follows: TGTGCCAGCAGCCAGGGGGCAGATACGCAGTATTTT.